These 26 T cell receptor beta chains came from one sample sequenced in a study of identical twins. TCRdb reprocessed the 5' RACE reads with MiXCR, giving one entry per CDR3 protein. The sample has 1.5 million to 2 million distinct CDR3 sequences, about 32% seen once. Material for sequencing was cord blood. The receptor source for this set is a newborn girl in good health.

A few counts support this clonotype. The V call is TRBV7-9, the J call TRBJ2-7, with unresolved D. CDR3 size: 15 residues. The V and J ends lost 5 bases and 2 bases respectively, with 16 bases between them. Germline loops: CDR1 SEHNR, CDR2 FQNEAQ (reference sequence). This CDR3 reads CASSHQVVLPYEQYF. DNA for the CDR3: TGTGCCAGCAGCCACCAGGTGGTTCTCCCCTACGAGCAGTACTTC.

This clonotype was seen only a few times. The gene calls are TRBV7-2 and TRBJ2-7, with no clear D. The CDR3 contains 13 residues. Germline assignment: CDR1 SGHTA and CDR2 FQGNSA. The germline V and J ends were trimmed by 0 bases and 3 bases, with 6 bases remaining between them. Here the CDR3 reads CASSLALDYEQYF. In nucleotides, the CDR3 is TGTGCCAGCAGCTTAGCATTGGACTACGAGCAGTACTTC. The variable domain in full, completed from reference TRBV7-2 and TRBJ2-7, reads GAGVSQSPSNKVTEKGKDVELRCDPISGHTALYWYRQSLGQGLEFLIYFQGNSAPDKSGLPSDRFSAERTGGSVSTLTIQRTQQEDSAVYLCASSLALDYEQYFGPGTRLTVT.

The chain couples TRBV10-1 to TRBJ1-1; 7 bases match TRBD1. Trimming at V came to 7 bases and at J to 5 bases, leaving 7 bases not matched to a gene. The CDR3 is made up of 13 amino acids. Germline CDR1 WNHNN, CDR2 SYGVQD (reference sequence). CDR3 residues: CASTQDRKTEAFF. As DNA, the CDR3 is TGCGCCAGCACCCAGGACAGGAAAACTGAAGCTTTCTTT.

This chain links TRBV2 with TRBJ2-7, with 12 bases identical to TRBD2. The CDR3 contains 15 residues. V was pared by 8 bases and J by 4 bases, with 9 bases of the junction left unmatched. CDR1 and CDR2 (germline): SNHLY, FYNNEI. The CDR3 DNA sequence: TGTGCCAGCCGTAAGCCTAGCGGGAGGGTATACGAGCAGTACTTC. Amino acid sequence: CASRKPSGRVYEQYF.

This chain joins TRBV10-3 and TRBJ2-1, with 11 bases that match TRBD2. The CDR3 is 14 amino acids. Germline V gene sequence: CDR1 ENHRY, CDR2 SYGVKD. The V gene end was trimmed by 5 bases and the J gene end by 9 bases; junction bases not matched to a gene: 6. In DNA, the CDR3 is TGTGCCATCAGTCTTAGCGGGGGGGCCGGTGAGCAGTTCTTC. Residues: CAISLSGGAGEQFF.

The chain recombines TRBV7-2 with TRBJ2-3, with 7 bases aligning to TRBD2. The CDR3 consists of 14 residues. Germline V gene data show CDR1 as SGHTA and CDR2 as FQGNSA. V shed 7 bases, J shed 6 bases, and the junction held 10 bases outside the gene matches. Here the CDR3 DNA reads TGTGCCAGCACCCCTTCTTACGGGGGGGATACGCAGTATTTT. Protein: CASTPSYGGDTQYF.

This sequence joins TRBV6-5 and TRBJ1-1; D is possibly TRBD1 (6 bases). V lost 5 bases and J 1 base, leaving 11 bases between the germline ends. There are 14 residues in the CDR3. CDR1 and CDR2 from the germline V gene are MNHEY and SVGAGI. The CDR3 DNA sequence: TGTGCCAGCAGTCAGGGACAATCGAACACTGAAGCTTTCTTT. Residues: CASSQGQSNTEAFF.

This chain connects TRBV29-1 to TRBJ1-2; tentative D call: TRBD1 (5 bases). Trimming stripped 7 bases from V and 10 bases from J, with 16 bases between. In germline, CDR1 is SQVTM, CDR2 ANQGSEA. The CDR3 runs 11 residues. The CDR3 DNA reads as TGCAGCGCTGATCTGACAGCCAACTACACCTTC. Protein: CSADLTANYTF.

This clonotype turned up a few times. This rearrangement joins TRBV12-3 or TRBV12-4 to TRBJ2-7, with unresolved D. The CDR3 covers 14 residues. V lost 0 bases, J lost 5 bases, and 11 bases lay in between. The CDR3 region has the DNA TGTGCCAGCAGTTTAGCGCACGGGTACGACGAGCAGTACTTC. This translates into CASSLAHGYDEQYF.

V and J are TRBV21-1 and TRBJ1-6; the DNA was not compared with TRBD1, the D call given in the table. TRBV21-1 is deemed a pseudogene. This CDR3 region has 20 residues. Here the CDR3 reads CASSKIVGGRVASYNSPLHF. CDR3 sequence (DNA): TGTGCCAGCAGCAAGATCGTAGGGGGAAGGGTGGCCTCCTATAATTCACCCCTCCACTTT.

CDR3: CASSHTGENIQYF. The CDR3 DNA sequence: TGTGCCAGCAGCCACACAGGGGAAAACATTCAGTACTTC. The chain recombines TRBV7-2 with TRBJ2-7; TRBD1 matches at 7 bases. The DNA end favors TRBJ2-4, so the J call may be wrong. Germline CDR1 SGHTA, CDR2 FQGNSA. The CDR3 extends over 13 amino acids.

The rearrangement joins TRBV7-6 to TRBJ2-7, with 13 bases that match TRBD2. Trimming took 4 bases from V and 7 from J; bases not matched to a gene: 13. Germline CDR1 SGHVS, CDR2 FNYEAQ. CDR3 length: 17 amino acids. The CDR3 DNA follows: TGTGCCAGCAGCTCCGGGACTAGCGGGGTGTCCTACGGGGAGCAGTACTTC. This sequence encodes CASSSGTSGVSYGEQYF.

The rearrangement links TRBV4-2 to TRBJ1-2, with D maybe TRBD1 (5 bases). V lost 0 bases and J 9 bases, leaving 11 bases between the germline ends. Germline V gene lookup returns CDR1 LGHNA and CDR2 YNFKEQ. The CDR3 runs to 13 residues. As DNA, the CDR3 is TGTGCCAGCAGCCAAGACAGGGTATTAAGCTACACCTTC. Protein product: CASSQDRVLSYTF.

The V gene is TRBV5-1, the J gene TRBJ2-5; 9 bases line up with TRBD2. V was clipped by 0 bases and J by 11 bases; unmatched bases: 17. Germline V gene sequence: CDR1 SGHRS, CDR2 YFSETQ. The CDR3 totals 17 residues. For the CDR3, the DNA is TGCGCCAGCAGCTTGGTTACCGGACTAGCGCCACGCAATGAGCAGTACTTC. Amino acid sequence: CASSLVTGLAPRNEQYF.

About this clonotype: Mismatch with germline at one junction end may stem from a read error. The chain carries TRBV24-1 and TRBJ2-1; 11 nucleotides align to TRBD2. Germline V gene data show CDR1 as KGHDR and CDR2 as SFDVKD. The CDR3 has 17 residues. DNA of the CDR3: TGTGCCACCGGTGATTTTAGGGAGACTAGCGGGAACAATGAGCAGTTCTTC. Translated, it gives CATGDFRETSGNNEQFF.

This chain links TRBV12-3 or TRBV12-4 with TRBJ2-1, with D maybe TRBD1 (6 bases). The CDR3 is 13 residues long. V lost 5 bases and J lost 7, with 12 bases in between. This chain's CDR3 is CASSRGQRNEQFF. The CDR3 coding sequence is TGTGCCAGCAGTCGAGGACAGAGGAATGAGCAGTTCTTC.

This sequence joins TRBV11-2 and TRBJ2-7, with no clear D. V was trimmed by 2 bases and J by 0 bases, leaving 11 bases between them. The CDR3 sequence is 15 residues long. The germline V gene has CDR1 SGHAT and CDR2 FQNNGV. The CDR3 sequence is CASSLNIRSSYEQYF. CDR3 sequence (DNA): TGTGCCAGCAGCTTAAACATCAGGAGCTCCTACGAGCAGTACTTC. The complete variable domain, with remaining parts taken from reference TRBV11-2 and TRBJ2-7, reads EAGVAQSPRYKIIEKRQSVAFWCNPISGHATLYWYQQILGQGPKLLIQFQNNGVVDDSQLPKDRFSAERLKGVDSTLKIQPAKLEDSAVYLCASSLNIRSSYEQYFGPGTRLTVT.

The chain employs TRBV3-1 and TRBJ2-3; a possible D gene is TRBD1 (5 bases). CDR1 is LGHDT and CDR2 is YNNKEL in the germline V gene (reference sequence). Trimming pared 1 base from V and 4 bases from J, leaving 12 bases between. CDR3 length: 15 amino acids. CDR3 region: CASSQGQPSADTQYF. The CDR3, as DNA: TGTGCCAGCAGCCAAGGACAGCCGTCCGCAGATACGCAGTATTTT.

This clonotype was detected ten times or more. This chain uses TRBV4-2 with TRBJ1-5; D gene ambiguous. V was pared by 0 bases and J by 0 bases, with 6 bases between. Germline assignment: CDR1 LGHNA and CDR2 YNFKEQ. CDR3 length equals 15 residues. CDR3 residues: CASSQDWDSNQPQHF. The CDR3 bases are TGTGCCAGCAGCCAAGATTGGGATAGCAATCAGCCCCAGCATTTT.

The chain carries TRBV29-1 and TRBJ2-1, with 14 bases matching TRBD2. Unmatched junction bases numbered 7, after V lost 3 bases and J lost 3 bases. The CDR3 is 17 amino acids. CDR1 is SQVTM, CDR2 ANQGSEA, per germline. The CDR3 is CSVDATSGRDDYNEQFF. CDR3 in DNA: TGCAGCGTTGACGCGACTAGCGGGAGGGATGACTACAATGAGCAGTTCTTC.

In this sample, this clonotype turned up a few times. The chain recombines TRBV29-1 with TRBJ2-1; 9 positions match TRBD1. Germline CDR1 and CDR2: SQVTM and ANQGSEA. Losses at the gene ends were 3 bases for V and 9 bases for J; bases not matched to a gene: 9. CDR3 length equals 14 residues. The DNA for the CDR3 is TGCAGCGTTGACTTCCTCGGGACAGGGAGTGAGCAGTTCTTC. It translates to CSVDFLGTGSEQFF.

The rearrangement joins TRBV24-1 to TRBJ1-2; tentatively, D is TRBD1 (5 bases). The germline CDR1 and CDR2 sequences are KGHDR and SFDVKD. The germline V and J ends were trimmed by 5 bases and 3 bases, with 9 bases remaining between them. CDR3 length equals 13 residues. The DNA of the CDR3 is TGTGCCACCAGTGCCGGGACGGACTATGGCTACACCTTC. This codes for CATSAGTDYGYTF.

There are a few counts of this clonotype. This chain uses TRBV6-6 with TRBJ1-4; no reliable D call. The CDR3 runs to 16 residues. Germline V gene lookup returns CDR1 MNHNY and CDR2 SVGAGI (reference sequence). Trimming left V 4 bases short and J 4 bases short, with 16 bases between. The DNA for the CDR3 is TGTGCCAGCAGTTCCAAGGACGGACCCATTAATGAAAAACTGTTTTTT. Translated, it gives CASSSKDGPINEKLFF.

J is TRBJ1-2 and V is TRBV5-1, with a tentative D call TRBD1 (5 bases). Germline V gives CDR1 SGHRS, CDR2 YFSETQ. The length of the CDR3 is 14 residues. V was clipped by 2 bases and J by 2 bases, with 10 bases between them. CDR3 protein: CASSFDGANYGYTF. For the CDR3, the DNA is TGCGCCAGCAGCTTTGACGGGGCAAACTATGGCTACACCTTC. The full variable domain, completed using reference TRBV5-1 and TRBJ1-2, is KAGVTQTPRYLIKTRGQQVTLSCSPISGHRSVSWYQQTPGQGLQFLFEYFSETQRNKGNFPGRFSGRQFSNSRSEMNVSTLELGDSALYLCASSFDGANYGYTFGSGTRLTVV.

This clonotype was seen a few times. The CDR3 coding sequence is TGTGCCACCAGCCCCGGAGTCCTAAGCACAGATACGCAGTATTTT. Its protein is CATSPGVLSTDTQYF. J is TRBJ2-3 and V is TRBV15; D uncertain. Germline V gene data show CDR1 as LNHNV and CDR2 as YYDKDF (reference sequence). CDR3 length: 15 amino acids. Deletions cut 5 bases from V and 0 bases from J, with 12 bases between.

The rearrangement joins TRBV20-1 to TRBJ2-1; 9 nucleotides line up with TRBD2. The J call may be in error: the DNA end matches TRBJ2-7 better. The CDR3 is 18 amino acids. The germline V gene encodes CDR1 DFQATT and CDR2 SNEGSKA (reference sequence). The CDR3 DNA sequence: TGCAGTGCGTACGGACTAGCGAGAAACGGGCCTTCCTACAATGAGCAGTACTTC. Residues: CSAYGLARNGPSYNEQYF.